The clone carrying this T cell receptor beta chain was observed once. The CDR3 consists of 15 residues. Per germline, CDR1 SGHTS and CDR2 YDEGEE. With 2 bases clipped from V and 5 bases from J, the junction kept 4 bases outside the gene matches. This sample was taken from a study of shared clonotypes between healthy human individuals. Study-wide background: The donors, two women and a few men, were aged 18 to 49.

Healthy adults negative for HIV, lacking recent acute infections or vaccinations, served as donors. From CD4+ cells came CD45RA+ naive and CD45RA-negative memory subsets. Generated by immunoSEQ multiplex PCR, the TCRdb table keeps only in-frame clones and is missing some. The sample lists 2 million to 2.5 million clones; 85% to 95% were seen once. Specimen: naive CD4+ T cells from PBMCs. Specified subset: CD45RA+ positively selected. V gene TRBV5-8 combines with J gene TRBJ1-4; TRBD1 aligns across 9 bases. This TCR derives from a man aged 18 to 29 in good health. Some clones in this sample may be carry-over from other donors' samples. This CDR3 reads CASSFAGQGNEKLFF. The CDR3 region has the DNA TGTGCCAGCAGCTTTGCCGGACAGGGGAATGAAAAACTGTTTTTT.